The TCR beta chain described here comes from a study of neurological immune-mediated disorders. This clonotype was observed at least ten times. What it binds is unknown. The study's findings and limits: Whereas HTLV-1-associated myelopathy showed the most TCR clonal expansion, multiple sclerosis showed the least, with levels below those of healthy controls.

The CDR3 has 17 residues. Germline CDR1 reads DFQATT; CDR2 reads SNEGSKA (reference sequence). V gave up 0 bases and J gave up 4 bases, with 19 bases separating them. MiXCR was run by TCRdb on the 5' RACE reads, yielding one entry per CDR3 protein. Here the sample spans about 19,000 distinct CDR3 sequences, around 2.5% being singletons. The chain recombines TRBV20-1 with TRBJ1-3; no reliable D call. Material for sequencing was PBMCs. This clonotype originated in a woman aged 18-30 years with multiple sclerosis. The chain's CDR3 is CSARESRKRGWGNTIYF. The CDR3 DNA sequence: TGCAGTGCTAGAGAATCTAGGAAGAGAGGGTGGGGAAACACCATATATTTT.